Below are 28 T cell receptor beta chains sequenced from a single sample in a study of cytomegalovirus exposure and HLA in healthy donors. Use of 60 Vbeta and 13 Jbeta primers characterized the PCR. The method was immunoSEQ multiplex PCR; TCRdb's version includes in-frame clones alone and lacks a portion of them. Here the sample spans more than 130,000 clones, roughly 76% being singletons. Input material: PBMCs. The receptors stem from a young man in good health and CMV-seronegative.

This clone was counted only a few times. This chain links TRBV9 with TRBJ2-3; 9 bases match TRBD2. The germline V gene has CDR1 SGDLS and CDR2 YYNGEE. CDR3 size: 15 residues. Trimming removed 2 bases from V and 2 bases from J; junction bases left unmatched: 3. The CDR3 reads CASSVLAGNTDTQYF. DNA for the CDR3: TGTGCCAGCAGCGTTCTAGCGGGAAACACAGATACGCAGTATTTT.

The J gene is TRBJ1-5, the V gene TRBV28; perhaps TRBD1 as D (5 bases). The CDR3 totals 15 residues. Looked up from germline, CDR1 is MDHEN and CDR2 is SYDVKM. With 6 bases removed from V and 4 bases from J, the gap between germline ends came to 16 bases. The CDR3 bases are TGTGCCAGCAGGGGCGGCCAGGGAGGAAATCAGCCCCAGCATTTT. Its protein product is CASRGGQGGNQPQHF.

The chain has TRBV5-8 and TRBJ2-1, with TRBD2 matching 12 bases. The length of the CDR3 is 16 residues. CDR1 is SGHTS and CDR2 is YDEGEE in the germline V gene. The ends lost 4 bases at V and 7 bases at J; junction bases unmatched: 9. CDR3 sequence (DNA): TGTGCCAGCAGCGTCGGACTAGCGGGAAGTCTGAATGAGCAGTTCTTC. Amino acids: CASSVGLAGSLNEQFF. Together with reference TRBV5-8 and TRBJ2-1, the CDR3 gives the full variable domain: EAGVTQSPTHLIKTRGQQATLRCSPISGHTSVYWYQQALGLGLQFLLWYDEGEERNRGNFPPRFSGRQFPNYSSELNVNALELEDSALYLCASSVGLAGSLNEQFFGPGTRLTVL.

The genes are TRBV11-2 and TRBJ1-1, with D unresolved. CDR1 and CDR2 (germline): SGHAT, FQNNGV. The germline V and J ends were trimmed by 1 base and 3 bases, with 12 bases remaining between them. The CDR3 is 15 residues long. CDR3 DNA: TGTGCCAGCAGCTTAGGTTGGAGGGCGGACACTGAAGCTTTCTTT. Its protein product is CASSLGWRADTEAFF.

J is TRBJ1-4 and V is TRBV7-6; D perhaps matches TRBD1 (5 bases). The CDR3 covers 15 residues. Germline V gene sequence: CDR1 SGHVS, CDR2 FNYEAQ. Deletions cut 5 bases from V and 8 bases from J, with 18 bases between. CDR3 DNA sequence: TGTGCCAGCAGCCCGTCGGCCCAGGGATACGAAAAACTGTTTTTT. Residues: CASSPSAQGYEKLFF.

The chain joins TRBV5-1 to TRBJ2-5; weak D call: TRBD1 (6 bases). The V end lost 0 bases, the J end lost 11 bases, and 11 bases lay between the germline ends. Germline assignment: CDR1 SGHRS and CDR2 YFSETQ. CDR3 length: 12 amino acids. CDR3 protein: CASSLAGDWQYF. CDR3 nucleotide sequence: TGCGCCAGCAGCTTGGCAGGGGATTGGCAGTACTTC.

This chain joins TRBV7-9 and TRBJ2-7, with TRBD1 as a possible D gene (5 bases). Per the germline V gene, CDR1 is SEHNR and CDR2 is FQNEAQ (reference sequence). The CDR3 is 12 amino acids. Trimming pared 6 bases from V and 4 bases from J, leaving 10 bases between. The CDR3 loop is CASRQGVYEQYF. The CDR3 nucleotides are TGTGCCAGCAGACAAGGGGTTTACGAGCAGTACTTC.

The chain uses TRBV6-5 and TRBJ2-7, with D uncertain. Per the germline V gene, CDR1 is MNHEY and CDR2 is SVGAGI. This CDR3 spans 16 amino acids. Trimming removed 0 bases from V and 2 bases from J, with 14 bases in between. CDR3: CASSYSNRSPTYEQYF. The CDR3 nucleotides are TGTGCCAGCAGTTACTCGAATAGGAGCCCTACCTACGAGCAGTACTTC.

V usage is TRBV15 and J usage is TRBJ1-1, with D hard to call. Trimming shortened V by 2 bases and J by 3 bases, and 16 bases separated the two germline ends. This CDR3 is built from 16 residues. Germline CDR1 reads LNHNV; CDR2 reads YYDKDF (reference sequence). The CDR3 reads CATSRPLTGGHTEAFF. Here the CDR3 DNA reads TGTGCCACCAGCAGACCCCTAACGGGAGGACACACTGAAGCTTTCTTT.

The chain recombines TRBV30 with TRBJ1-3; TRBD1 agrees at 9 bases. The CDR3 is 15 residues long. Germline trimming cut 1 base from V and 7 bases from J; bases unmatched to any gene: 8. Germline V CDR1 and CDR2: GTSNPN, SVGIG (reference sequence). The CDR3 region has the DNA TGTGCCTGGAGTGGGACGGACAGGGGAGGGAACACCATATATTTT. Protein: CAWSGTDRGGNTIYF.

The chain links TRBV18 to TRBJ1-1; D not resolved. Trimming removed 4 bases from V and 4 bases from J, with 10 bases in between. This CDR3 spans 13 amino acids. The germline V gene encodes CDR1 KGHSH and CDR2 LQKENI. Here the CDR3 DNA reads TGTGCCAGCTCACACGACACTTCCACTGAAGCTTTCTTT. Its translation is CASSHDTSTEAFF.

The CDR3 loop is CASSSSVGGSKNEQYF. CDR3 coding DNA: TGTGCCAGCAGCTCCTCGGTTGGGGGGTCGAAAAACGAGCAGTACTTC. V is TRBV11-2 and J is TRBJ2-7; D is perhaps TRBD2 (6 bases). V lost 4 bases to trimming and J lost 5 bases, with 21 bases between them. This CDR3 contains 16 residues. Germline V lookup: CDR1 SGHAT, CDR2 FQNNGV.

This sequence joins TRBV5-5 and TRBJ2-7, with 15 bases fitting TRBD2. Germline values: CDR1 SGHKS, CDR2 YYEKEE (reference sequence). J lost 4 bases, V lost 3 bases, and 2 bases had no gene match. This CDR3 is 15 amino acids long. CDR3 amino acids: CASSYGLAGGYEQYF. The CDR3 coding sequence is TGTGCCAGCAGCTACGGACTAGCGGGGGGGTACGAGCAGTACTTC.

The chain couples TRBV5-5 to TRBJ2-5, with 12 bases matching TRBD1. The germline V gene has CDR1 SGHKS and CDR2 YYEKEE (reference sequence). The CDR3 loop spans 15 amino acids. V trimming: 4 bases; J trimming: 1 base; junction bases outside the gene matches: 2. The CDR3 spells CASSLGQGAQETQYF. The CDR3, as DNA: TGTGCCAGCAGCCTGGGACAGGGGGCCCAAGAGACCCAGTACTTC.

This chain connects TRBV30 to TRBJ2-1; D remains ambiguous. The length of the CDR3 is 13 residues. V dropped 0 bases and J dropped 5 bases, with 8 bases sitting between them. CDR1 and CDR2 (germline): GTSNPN, SVGIG (reference sequence). The CDR3 nucleotides read TGTGCCTGGAGTGTATACGGTAACAATGAGCAGTTCTTC. This sequence encodes CAWSVYGNNEQFF.

This chain joins TRBV6-6 and TRBJ2-5; 11 bases line up with TRBD2. With V trimmed by 2 bases and J by 3 bases, 5 bases remained unmatched. CDR3 length equals 16 residues. Germline V lookup: CDR1 MNHNY, CDR2 SVGAGI (reference sequence). CDR3 sequence reads: CASSYLGTSGKETQYF. DNA of the CDR3: TGTGCCAGCAGTTACCTAGGGACTAGCGGAAAAGAGACCCAGTACTTC.

This sequence joins TRBV6-1 and TRBJ2-1, with D unclear. From germline, CDR1 is MNHNS and CDR2 SASEGT. Trimming took off 2 bases at V and 8 bases at J, with 7 bases between the two ends. The CDR3 has 12 residues. The CDR3 coding sequence is TGTGCCAGCAGTGAATTCACGGATGAGCAGTTCTTC. It codes for CASSEFTDEQFF.

The rearrangement uses TRBV7-6 and TRBJ2-3; 9 bases line up with TRBD1. With 1 base clipped from V and 6 bases from J, the junction kept 5 bases outside the gene matches. Per germline, CDR1 SGHVS and CDR2 FNYEAQ. This CDR3 spans 15 amino acids. The CDR3 bases are TGTGCCAGCAGCTTAGTAGGGACAGGGTGGGATACGCAGTATTTT. Protein sequence: CASSLVGTGWDTQYF.

The V call is TRBV4-2, the J call TRBJ2-3; no definite D call. Trimming cost V 5 bases and J 3 bases, with 9 bases left between them. The germline V gene has CDR1 LGHNA and CDR2 YNFKEQ. This CDR3 contains 13 residues. CDR3 bases: TGTGCCAGCAGCTCCCGGTGGACAGATACGCAGTATTTT. It translates to CASSSRWTDTQYF.

This chain joins TRBV7-8 and TRBJ2-7; 7 nucleotides agree with TRBD1. The CDR3 sequence is 15 residues long. V lost 5 bases to trimming and J lost 5 bases; unmatched junction nucleotides: 12. Germline V CDR1 and CDR2: SGHVS, FQNEAQ. The CDR3 here is CASSTSRGKWDEQYF. In DNA form, the CDR3 reads TGTGCCAGCAGCACCTCCAGGGGGAAATGGGACGAGCAGTACTTC.

Here the CDR3 DNA reads TGTGCCAGCAGTTTCATGTACACCTCCTATAATTCACCCCTCCACTTT. It specifies CASSFMYTSYNSPLHF. The J gene is TRBJ1-6, the V gene TRBV27; no definite D call. Trimming stripped 3 bases from V and 0 bases from J, with 9 bases between. Germline V gene data show CDR1 as MNHEY and CDR2 as SMNVEV (reference sequence). There are 16 residues in the CDR3.

The V gene is TRBV25-1, the J gene TRBJ2-1; 7 bases are a match to TRBD1. The CDR3 totals 16 residues. The V gene's germline CDR1 is MGHDK and CDR2 SYGVNS. V lost 1 base to trimming and J lost 3 bases; unmatched junction nucleotides: 6. This CDR3 reads CASSEWTGRNYNEQFF. The CDR3 bases are TGTGCCAGCAGTGAATGGACAGGTAGGAACTACAATGAGCAGTTCTTC.

This chain links TRBV4-1 with TRBJ1-5, with unresolved D. CDR1 is MGHRA and CDR2 is YSYEKL in the germline V gene. The CDR3 loop spans 18 amino acids. V dropped 4 bases and J dropped 11 bases, with 30 bases sitting between them. The CDR3 loop reads CASSPPLTGIPFCRSQHF. The CDR3, as DNA: TGCGCCAGCAGCCCCCCCCTGACGGGGATCCCCTTCTGTAGGTCCCAGCATTTT.

This chain joins TRBV27 and TRBJ2-7; 9 bases match TRBD1. CDR1 MNHEY and CDR2 SMNVEV come from the germline V gene (reference sequence). The CDR3 contains 14 residues. V lost 5 bases to trimming and J lost 3 bases; unmatched junction nucleotides: 5. The DNA of the CDR3 is TGTGCCAGCAGTCCGGGACAGGGTTACTACGAGCAGTACTTC. Its protein is CASSPGQGYYEQYF.

This clone came up a few times. The rearrangement uses TRBV5-6 and TRBJ2-7; a possible D gene is TRBD2 (5 bases). The V gene lost 3 bases and the J gene lost 0 bases, with 16 bases spanning the gap. The CDR3 consists of 16 residues. In germline, CDR1 is SGHDT, CDR2 YYEEEE. The CDR3 nucleotides read TGTGCCAGCAGCTCCCCTCAGGAGGTCTTCTCCTACGAGCAGTACTTC. Translated: CASSSPQEVFSYEQYF.

This clone has a handful of counts. The chain combines TRBV5-1 with TRBJ2-5, with D tentatively TRBD1 (6 bases). The V end was cut by 7 bases, the J end by 4 bases, with 20 bases between. The germline CDR1 and CDR2 sequences are SGHRS and YFSETQ. The CDR3 is made up of 15 amino acids. DNA of the CDR3: TGCGCCAGCGGGGCAGGGGCTTCGGTCGGAGAGACCCAGTACTTC. Translating gives CASGAGASVGETQYF.

This chain connects TRBV29-1 to TRBJ2-1; tentatively, D is TRBD2 (7 bases). The germline V and J ends were trimmed by 3 bases and 5 bases, with 26 bases remaining between them. This CDR3 is 18 amino acids long. From germline, CDR1 is SQVTM and CDR2 ANQGSEA. The CDR3 region is CSVELSGLGGGIDNEQFF. The DNA for the CDR3 is TGCAGCGTTGAGTTATCCGGACTAGGGGGGGGGATTGACAATGAGCAGTTCTTC.

The chain combines TRBV7-2 with TRBJ1-1; TRBD1 matches at 7 bases. CDR1 is SGHTA and CDR2 is FQGNSA in the germline V gene. The CDR3 is made up of 14 amino acids. The V gene end was trimmed by 6 bases and the J gene end by 7 bases; junction bases not matched to a gene: 11. The CDR3 is CASSYSRGTDEAFF. Here the CDR3 DNA reads TGTGCCAGCAGTTATTCGAGAGGGACAGATGAAGCTTTCTTT. Together with reference TRBV7-2 and TRBJ1-1, the CDR3 gives the full variable domain: GAGVSQSPSNKVTEKGKDVELRCDPISGHTALYWYRQSLGQGLEFLIYFQGNSAPDKSGLPSDRFSAERTGGSVSTLTIQRTQQEDSAVYLCASSYSRGTDEAFFGQGTRLTVV.